One and the same sample provided the 22 T cell receptor beta chains below, sequenced in a study of blood T cells in healthy people across ages (dated by TCRdb to the mid-2010s). The library relied on 5' RACE. Instrument on record: Illumina HiSeq 2500. A second PCR of about 6 to 11 cycles was performed with a sample-barcoded 5' primer and a J-beta primer mix. Clones were called with MiXCR by TCRdb after fastp trimmed the public reads at Q25, and only in-frame beta chains were retained. Rows merge per CDR3 protein into single entries with the most common DNA and genes. This sample gives approximately 1,000,000 distinct CDR3 sequences in total; under 40% of them show up just once. In total, the top ten clones hold under 15% of the sample. The sequencing input was blood. These receptor sequences come from a young man in good health.

A word on this clonotype: The junction departs from germline at one end; a sequencing error may be responsible. This chain joins TRBV5-1 and TRBJ1-2; D remains ambiguous. The CDR3 spans 16 residues. Germline V gene sequence: CDR1 SGHRS, CDR2 YFSETQ. The CDR3 DNA sequence: TGCGTCAGCAGCTTGGAGGGCAGCCCACCACCGGCGGGCTACACCTTC. Protein product: CVSSLEGSPPPAGYTF.

Comments on this clonotype: This may be a read error, as it is one base from a much larger clone. V usage is TRBV12-3 or TRBV12-4 and J usage is TRBJ1-2; possible D gene TRBD1, 5 bases. The CDR3 is 15 residues long. This chain's CDR3 is CTSRNSGTANYGYTF. As DNA, the CDR3 is TGTACCAGCAGAAACTCCGGGACGGCGAACTATGGCTACACCTTC.

This chain joins TRBV24-1 and TRBJ2-1, with TRBD1 as a possible D gene (6 bases). The better agreement between TRBJ2-7 and the DNA end casts doubt on the J call. The CDR3 spans 16 residues. Germline CDR1 reads KGHDR; CDR2 reads SFDVKD. CDR3 in DNA: TGTGCCACCAGTGATGCAACAGGGAGCTCCTACAATGAGCAGTACTTC. Translation: CATSDATGSSYNEQYF.

This clonotype has just a few counts. The V and J genes are TRBV28 and TRBJ2-1; either TRBD1 or TRBD2 may fit D (6 bases each). V shed 5 bases and J shed 8 bases, with 16 bases lying between them. Germline values: CDR1 MDHEN, CDR2 SYDVKM. This CDR3 is built from 14 residues. CDR3: CASSTKGGVYEQFF. In DNA form, the CDR3 reads TGTGCCAGCAGTACCAAGGGGGGAGTGTATGAGCAGTTCTTC.

This clonotype was seen more than once but under ten times. This chain uses TRBV25-1 with TRBJ2-3, with TRBD1 as a possible D gene (5 bases). The germline CDR1 and CDR2 sequences are MGHDK and SYGVNS. The V gene lost 6 bases and the J gene lost 4 bases, with 11 bases spanning the gap. This CDR3 is 13 amino acids long. The CDR3 bases are TGTGCCAGCAGGGGGCAGGTTCCAGATACGCAGTATTTT. Translation: CASRGQVPDTQYF.

This clonotype was seen more than once but under ten times. The chain employs TRBV6-5 and TRBJ2-1; D might be TRBD2 (5 bases). The CDR3 loop spans 14 amino acids. V was pared by 5 bases and J by 5 bases, with 13 bases between. The germline CDR1 and CDR2 sequences are MNHEY and SVGAGI. Here the CDR3 reads CASSGGPANNEQFF. The DNA for the CDR3 is TGTGCCAGCAGTGGAGGTCCGGCTAACAATGAGCAGTTCTTC.

There are a few counts of this clonotype. The chain carries TRBV24-1 and TRBJ2-2, with D maybe TRBD1 (6 bases). Germline lookup yields CDR1 KGHDR and CDR2 SFDVKD. The V end was cut by 6 bases, the J end by 3 bases, with 16 bases between. The CDR3 sequence is 16 residues long. The CDR3 coding sequence is TGTGCCACCAGTAACCCCCTGGGACACCACACCGGGGAGCTGTTTTTT. Protein product: CATSNPLGHHTGELFF.

The rearrangement joins TRBV12-3 or TRBV12-4 to TRBJ1-4, with D perhaps TRBD1 (6 bases). The CDR3 consists of 14 residues. V dropped 7 bases and J dropped 4 bases, with 13 bases sitting between them. The CDR3, as DNA: TGTGCCAGCACTCCGGGGGCGATTAATGAAAAACTGTTTTTT. Translation gives CASTPGAINEKLFF.

The chain links TRBV5-1 to TRBJ1-6; the D gene is possibly TRBD1 (5 bases). Trimming took 4 bases from V and 7 from J, leaving 21 bases between them. The CDR3 loop spans 17 amino acids. Germline V gene lookup returns CDR1 SGHRS and CDR2 YFSETQ. The CDR3 reads CASSPVIAGTANSPLHF. The CDR3 DNA sequence: TGCGCCAGCAGCCCCGTCATAGCTGGGACCGCAAATTCACCCCTCCACTTT.

This chain joins TRBV19 and TRBJ2-3; TRBD2 matches at 7 bases. V trimming: 4 bases; J trimming: 1 base; junction bases outside the gene matches: 5. Germline CDR1 LNHDA, CDR2 SQIVND (reference sequence). CDR3 size: 15 residues. CDR3 protein: CASSRTSARTDTQYF. The CDR3, as DNA: TGTGCCAGTAGTAGAACTAGCGCCCGCACAGATACGCAGTATTTT.

This clonotype occurred a few times. This rearrangement joins TRBV12-3 or TRBV12-4 to TRBJ2-7, with D perhaps TRBD2 (5 bases). Trimming took off 5 bases at V and 7 bases at J, with 12 bases between the two ends. This CDR3 spans 12 amino acids. CDR3 region: CASSIRRGEQYF. The CDR3 coding sequence is TGTGCCAGCAGTATCAGACGGGGTGAGCAGTACTTC.

The genes are TRBV28 and TRBJ1-1, with D maybe TRBD1 (6 bases). Trimming took off 1 base at V and 4 bases at J, with 13 bases between the two ends. Germline V gene lookup returns CDR1 MDHEN and CDR2 SYDVKM. The CDR3 sequence is 15 residues long. The CDR3 nucleotides read TGTGCCAGCAGTTTATTTTCAGGGGAGGCCACTGAAGCTTTCTTT. Protein sequence: CASSLFSGEATEAFF. Filled out from reference TRBV28 and TRBJ1-1, the complete variable domain reads DVKVTQSSRYLVKRTGEKVFLECVQDMDHENMFWYRQDPGLGLRLIYFSYDVKMKEKGDIPEGYSVSREKKERFSLILESASTNQTSMYLCASSLFSGEATEAFFGQGTRLTVV.

This rearrangement joins TRBV20-1 to TRBJ1-1; D gene ambiguous. Germline V gives CDR1 DFQATT, CDR2 SNEGSKA (reference sequence). Trimming left V 3 bases short and J 4 bases short, with 12 bases between. This CDR3 contains 13 residues. The CDR3 sequence is CSASETLGTEAFF. DNA for the CDR3: TGCAGTGCTAGTGAGACCTTGGGCACTGAAGCTTTCTTT.

The V and J genes are TRBV27 and TRBJ2-7, with TRBD1 matching 10 bases. Trimming took 5 bases from V and 1 from J; bases not matched to a gene: 11. This CDR3 spans 17 amino acids. Looked up from germline, CDR1 is MNHEY and CDR2 is SMNVEV (reference sequence). CDR3 loop: CASSNDFVGQGSYEQYF. The CDR3 nucleotides are TGTGCCAGCAGTAATGATTTTGTGGGACAGGGGTCCTACGAGCAGTACTTC.

The rearrangement joins TRBV5-6 to TRBJ1-1; no firm D call. The CDR3 sequence is 14 residues long. The germline CDR1 and CDR2 sequences are SGHDT and YYEEEE. Between the trimmed V and J ends, which lost 5 bases and 1 base, there was a span of 12 bases. The CDR3 loop is CASSIGIRNTEAFF. Here the CDR3 DNA reads TGTGCCAGCAGTATCGGCATCAGGAACACTGAAGCTTTCTTT.

The DNA for the CDR3 is TGTGCCAGCAGCCAAGATGGGACAGGGTACGAAAAAAACATTCAGTACTTC. Amino acids: CASSQDGTGYEKNIQYF. The chain employs TRBV4-2 and TRBJ2-4; 9 nucleotides agree with TRBD1. The CDR3 spans 17 residues. Germline V gives CDR1 LGHNA, CDR2 YNFKEQ. After removal of 0 bases from V and 4 bases from J, the junction contained 7 bases not matched to a gene.

This clonotype was observed a handful of times. The rearrangement links TRBV30 to TRBJ2-4, with 7 bases identical to TRBD1. The CDR3 contains 16 residues. Trimming took 2 bases from V and 0 from J; bases not matched to a gene: 7. CDR1 and CDR2 (germline): GTSNPN, SVGIG (reference sequence). Written as DNA, the CDR3 is TGTGCCTGGAGTCGGGACAGCCAACTAGCCAAAAACATTCAGTACTTC. Amino acid sequence: CAWSRDSQLAKNIQYF.

This sequence joins TRBV4-3 and TRBJ2-5, with 9 bases matching TRBD1. The V segment lost 4 bases and the J segment 2 bases; nucleotides outside the gene matches: 5. The CDR3 is 15 amino acids. CDR1 is LGHNA, CDR2 YSLEER, per germline. Here the CDR3 reads CASSPGTGRQETQYF. The DNA for the CDR3 is TGCGCCAGCAGCCCAGGGACAGGGAGGCAAGAGACCCAGTACTTC.

This clonotype was found many times. The chain combines TRBV6-5 with TRBJ2-3; D is possibly TRBD1 or TRBD2 (5 bases each). Germline V gene lookup returns CDR1 MNHEY and CDR2 SVGAGI. The CDR3 is 15 amino acids. V was trimmed by 6 bases and J by 0 bases, leaving 13 bases between them. The CDR3 DNA follows: TGTGCCAGCAGCCCGGGGCGGCTTAGCACAGATACGCAGTATTTT. Translation: CASSPGRLSTDTQYF.

The rearrangement joins TRBV6-5 to TRBJ2-1; no reliable D call. Germline assignment: CDR1 MNHEY and CDR2 SVGAGI. V was clipped by 5 bases and J by 3 bases, with 8 bases between them. This CDR3 has 13 amino acids. CDR3 coding DNA: TGTGCCAGCAGTGACAACGGCTACAATGAGCAGTTCTTC. Amino acids: CASSDNGYNEQFF.

This clonotype appeared a few times. The CDR3 coding sequence is TGTGCCAGCAGCTTAGCTGCGGGGGGCCTCACAGATACGCAGTATTTT. The encoded protein is CASSLAAGGLTDTQYF. The gene calls are TRBV13 and TRBJ2-3; 8 bases agree with TRBD2. Trimming removed 1 base from V and 2 bases from J; junction bases left unmatched: 5. CDR1 and CDR2 (germline): PRHDT, FYEKMQ (reference sequence). CDR3 length equals 16 residues. Full variable domain (missing parts from reference TRBV13 and TRBJ2-3): AAGVIQSPRHLIKEKRETATLKCYPIPRHDTVYWYQQGPGQDPQFLISFYEKMQSDKGSIPDRFSAQQFSDYHSELNMSSLELGDSALYFCASSLAAGGLTDTQYFGPGTRLTVL.

In this sample, this clonotype turned up a few times. The chain has TRBV24-1 and TRBJ2-3; 7 bases are shared with TRBD1. The J segment lost 8 bases and the V segment lost 4 bases, leaving 5 bases of the junction unmatched. From germline, CDR1 is KGHDR and CDR2 SFDVKD. This CDR3 has 13 residues. CDR3 DNA sequence: TGTGCCACCAGTGACCCGGGACAGAGTACGCAGTATTTT. Residues: CATSDPGQSTQYF.